The 12 T cell receptor beta chains given below trace back to one sample, sequenced in a study of blood T cell repertoires in COVID-19. Assay used: immunoSEQ multiplex PCR; TCRdb lists only in-frame clones, some missing. The table includes 250,000 to 300,000 clones, about four fifths detected once. The sequencing input was PBMCs or T cells enriched from blood (not recorded which). The receptor source for this set is a middle-aged man who had been exposed to COVID-19.

This clone showed up just a few times. The chain uses TRBV14 and TRBJ2-7, with 7 bases aligning to TRBD2. The trim removed 1 base at V and 5 bases at J, leaving 8 bases unmatched. The CDR3 consists of 15 residues. Germline CDR1 reads SGHDN; CDR2 reads FVKESK. The chain's CDR3 is CASSQVDGRYDEQYF. CDR3 sequence (DNA): TGTGCCAGCAGCCAAGTGGACGGGAGGTATGACGAGCAGTACTTC.

This clone came up once. The chain joins TRBV12-5 to TRBJ1-5; 7 bases agree with TRBD1. The germline V gene has CDR1 LGHNT and CDR2 FRNRAP. The CDR3 length is 14 residues. V was pared by 5 bases and J by 1 base, with 2 bases of the junction left unmatched. CDR3 sequence reads: CASGPGQSNQPQHF. The CDR3 nucleotides read TGTGCTAGTGGTCCGGGACAGAGCAATCAGCCCCAGCATTTT.

The rearrangement joins TRBV5-1 to TRBJ1-5; 8 positions agree with TRBD1. J lost 7 bases, V lost 0 bases, and 9 bases had no gene match. This CDR3 is built from 16 residues. Per germline, CDR1 SGHRS and CDR2 YFSETQ. CDR3: CASSLASGQAPQPQHF. The CDR3 DNA is TGCGCCAGCAGCTTGGCCTCGGGACAGGCCCCCCAGCCCCAGCATTTT.

Only one count was recorded for this clone. The chain couples TRBV10-1 to TRBJ2-5, with 10 bases that match TRBD1. Germline values: CDR1 WNHNN, CDR2 SYGVQD (reference sequence). The ends lost 5 bases at V and 4 bases at J; junction bases unmatched: 7. The CDR3 sequence is 15 residues long. CDR3 protein: CASSFGTGVGETQYF. Here the CDR3 DNA reads TGCGCCAGCAGTTTTGGGACAGGGGTCGGAGAGACCCAGTACTTC.

This chain uses TRBV5-1 with TRBJ1-2; no clear D. V lost 0 bases to trimming and J lost 6 bases, with 15 bases between them. CDR1 is SGHRS and CDR2 is YFSETQ in the germline V gene. This CDR3 spans 15 amino acids. This CDR3 reads CASSLDLGGGNGYTF. CDR3 in DNA: TGCGCCAGCAGCTTGGATCTCGGAGGTGGGAATGGCTACACCTTC.

The chain is built from TRBV5-6 and TRBJ1-1; D not resolved. Between the trimmed V and J ends, which lost 2 bases and 0 bases, there was a span of 5 bases. Per germline, CDR1 SGHDT and CDR2 YYEEEE. CDR3 length: 13 residues. The CDR3 region has the DNA TGTGCCAGCAGCTTTAATTTGAACACTGAAGCTTTCTTT. Translated, it gives CASSFNLNTEAFF.

The rearrangement joins TRBV6-6 to TRBJ2-1; 7 bases map to TRBD1. The CDR3 loop spans 16 amino acids. Trimming removed 6 bases from V and 6 bases from J; junction bases left unmatched: 14. Germline V gives CDR1 MNHNY, CDR2 SVGAGI (reference sequence). The CDR3 spells CASSHRDRGLLNEQFF. The CDR3 nucleotides read TGTGCCAGCAGCCACCGGGACAGAGGATTACTCAATGAGCAGTTCTTC.

This clone was picked up many times. The chain uses TRBV11-2 and TRBJ2-3, with D tentatively TRBD1 (6 bases). V lost 5 bases and J lost 0, with 15 bases in between. The CDR3 covers 16 residues. Per germline, CDR1 SGHAT and CDR2 FQNNGV. CDR3 in DNA: TGTGCCAGCAGCCCAGGGGACCTCCCTAGCACAGATACGCAGTATTTT. Translated, it gives CASSPGDLPSTDTQYF.

J is TRBJ2-1 and V is TRBV5-4; tentative D call: TRBD1 (5 bases). Trimming stripped 0 bases from V and 6 bases from J, with 10 bases between. In germline, CDR1 is SGHNT, CDR2 YYREEE (reference sequence). CDR3 size: 14 residues. The CDR3 sequence: CASSLDRQSNEQFF. Here the CDR3 DNA reads TGTGCCAGCAGCTTGGATAGACAGTCCAATGAGCAGTTCTTC.

The J gene is TRBJ2-5, the V gene TRBV2; unclear D gene. The CDR3 totals 12 residues. The ends were cut back, 7 bases at V and 3 bases at J, with 9 bases in the middle. CDR1 is SNHLY, CDR2 FYNNEI, per germline. The CDR3 nucleotides are TGTGCCAGCATGAGACACAAAGAGACCCAGTACTTC. Encoded protein: CASMRHKETQYF.

The rearrangement joins TRBV12-2 to TRBJ2-1; the D call TRBD1 from the table was never checked on the DNA. TRBV12-2 is an annotated pseudogene. The CDR3 sequence is 17 residues long. This chain's CDR3 is CASRKVDRALAYNEQFF. The CDR3 DNA sequence: TGTGCAAGTCGGAAGGTTGACAGGGCTCTTGCCTACAATGAGCAGTTCTTC.

The chain employs TRBV27 and TRBJ2-7, with D unresolved. Trimming removed 2 bases from V and 0 bases from J, with 14 bases in between. The CDR3 length is 16 residues. CDR1 and CDR2 from the germline V gene are MNHEY and SMNVEV (reference sequence). CDR3 amino acids: CASSLIATHPSYEQYF. The CDR3 bases are TGTGCCAGCAGTTTAATAGCCACTCACCCCTCCTACGAGCAGTACTTC.